This is a list of T cell receptor beta chains from one sample in a study of blood T cell repertoires in COVID-19. Method: immunoSEQ multiplex PCR; TCRdb's copy keeps in-frame clones and lacks some. There are a few hundred thousand clones in the sample; roughly 86% occur only once, and roughly 7.1% lies in the top ten. Sequencing used peripheral blood. These receptors originate from a woman in her forties or fifties who had recovered from COVID-19. CDR3s include the opening cysteine and the closing phenylalanine or tryptophan. The D gene is left open where the match is weak. Only some rows state a clone size, as once, few, many or a class for expanded clones.

D	J	size	V	CDR3	DNA
NA	TRBJ2-3	NA	TRBV5-6	CASPRCSTQYF	TGTGCCAGCCCACGCTGCAGTACGCAGTATTTT
TRBD1	TRBJ1-2	once	TRBV18	CASSPSRTGDYGYTF	TGTGCCAGCTCACCGTCTAGGACAGGAGACTATGGCTACACCTTC
TRBD1	TRBJ2-7	NA	TRBV7-3	CASARDRGYEQYF	TGTGCCAGCGCCCGGGACAGGGGCTACGAGCAGTACTTC
TRBD1	TRBJ2-1	NA	TRBV25-1	CASSEHRGISYNEQFF	TGTGCCAGCAGTGAACACAGGGGCATCTCCTACAATGAGCAGTTCTTC
NA	TRBJ1-2	NA	TRBV30	CAWSVTGASRGYTF	TGTGCCTGGAGTGTAACTGGGGCAAGTAGAGGCTACACCTTC
NA	TRBJ2-5	once	TRBV28	CASSPGRLVRETQYF	TGTGCCAGCAGTCCCGGGAGACTAGTTAGGGAGACCCAGTACTTC
TRBD2	TRBJ2-3	NA	TRBV9	CASSPRTRLTDTQYF	TGTGCCAGCAGCCCACGGACTAGATTAACGGATACGCAGTATTTT
TRBD1	TRBJ1-5	few	TRBV19	CASSTRQGSNQPQHF	TGTGCCAGTAGTACACGACAGGGAAGCAATCAGCCCCAGCATTTT
NA	TRBJ2-2	NA	TRBV25-1	CASSAIYTGELFF	TGTGCCAGCAGTGCCATTTACACCGGGGAGCTGTTTTTT
TRBD2	TRBJ2-3	once	TRBV7-2	CASSLNSFSSGGLLDTQYF	TGTGCCAGCAGCTTAAATTCTTTTTCTAGCGGGGGGTTGTTGGATACGCAGTATTTT
TRBD2	TRBJ2-1	NA	TRBV27	CASGTSLSGSYNEQFF	TGTGCCTCCGGGACTAGTCTTTCGGGCTCCTACAATGAGCAGTTCTTC
TRBD1	TRBJ2-3	NA	TRBV12-5	CASGLAGQGAITDTQYF	TGTGCTAGTGGTTTGGCAGGACAGGGGGCTATCACAGATACGCAGTATTTT
NA	TRBJ2-7	NA	TRBV9	CASSVELVPYEQYF	TGTGCCAGCAGCGTAGAGCTAGTACCCTACGAGCAGTACTTC
TRBD1	TRBJ2-2	NA	TRBV9	CASSVEWTGGKLFF	TGTGCCAGCAGCGTAGAGTGGACAGGGGGAAAGCTGTTTTTT